This T cell receptor beta chain was found in a study of identifying expanded T cells in peripheral blood. Trimming cost V 3 bases and J 9 bases; bases outside gene matches: 9. The CDR3 sequence is 15 residues long. CDR1 and CDR2 from the germline V gene are MNHEY and SVGAGI. The assay was immunoSEQ multiplex PCR, and TCRdb's table has in-frame clones only and misses some. This table holds 58,000 or so clones, about 80% found once. The chain links TRBV6-5 to TRBJ2-1; 9 nucleotides line up with TRBD2. The TCR was taken from a person aged 18 to 70 in good health. Material: blood. The CDR3 nucleotides read TGTGCCAGCAGTTATGATAGCGGGAGTCGGGTTGAGCAGTTCTTC. Translated: CASSYDSGSRVEQFF.